What follows is one TCR beta chain and its context. Trimming took 2 bases from V and 7 from J; bases not matched to a gene: 4. The CDR3 contains 14 residues. The germline V gene has CDR1 MNHEY and CDR2 SMNVEV (reference sequence). This sample was included in a study of monozygotic twins with cystic fibrosis. The method was immunoSEQ multiplex PCR; TCRdb's version includes in-frame clones alone and lacks a portion of them. The table has approximately 24,000 clones, approximately 96% seen once. The chain uses TRBV27 and TRBJ2-1, with 8 nucleotides matching TRBD2. This receptor was obtained from a girl aged 2 to 10 with cystic fibrosis. The material sequenced was blood. The CDR3 here is CASSLSGSMNEQFF. Here the CDR3 DNA reads TGTGCCAGCAGTTTAAGCGGGAGCATGAATGAGCAGTTCTTC.